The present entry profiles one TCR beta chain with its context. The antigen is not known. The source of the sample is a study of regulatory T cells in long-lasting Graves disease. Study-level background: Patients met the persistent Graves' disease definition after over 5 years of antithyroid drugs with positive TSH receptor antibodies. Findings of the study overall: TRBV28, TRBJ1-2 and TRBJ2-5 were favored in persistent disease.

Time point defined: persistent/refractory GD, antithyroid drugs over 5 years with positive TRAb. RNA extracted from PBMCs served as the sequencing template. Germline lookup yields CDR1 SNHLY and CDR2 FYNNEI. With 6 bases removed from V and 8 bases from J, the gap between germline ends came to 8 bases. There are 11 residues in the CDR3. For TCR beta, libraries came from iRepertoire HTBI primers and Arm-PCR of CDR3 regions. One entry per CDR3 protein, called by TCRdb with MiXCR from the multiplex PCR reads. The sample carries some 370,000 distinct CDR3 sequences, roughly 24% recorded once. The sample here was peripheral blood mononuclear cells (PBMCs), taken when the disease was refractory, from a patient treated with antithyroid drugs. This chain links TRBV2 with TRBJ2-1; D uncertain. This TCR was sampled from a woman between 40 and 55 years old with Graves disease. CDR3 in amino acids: CASSSTHEQFF. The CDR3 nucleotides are TGTGCCAGCAGCTCTACCCATGAGCAGTTCTTC. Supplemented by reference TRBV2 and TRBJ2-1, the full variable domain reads EPEVTQTPSHQVTQMGQEVILRCVPISNHLYFYWYRQILGQKVEFLVSFYNNEISEKSEIFDDQFSVERPDGSNFTLKIRSTKLEDSAMYFCASSSTHEQFFGPGTRLTVL.